The clone carrying this T cell receptor beta chain was seen just once. This sample is drawn from a study of cytomegalovirus exposure and HLA in healthy donors. Germline lookup yields CDR1 MRHNA and CDR2 SNTAGT. CDR3 length equals 13 residues. V was clipped by 5 bases and J by 6 bases; unmatched bases: 3. Use of 60 Vbeta and 13 Jbeta primers characterized the PCR. Profiling relied on immunoSEQ multiplex PCR, and the TCRdb table lists in-frame clones only, not all of them. This sample has some 180,000 clones, with roughly three quarters found just once. Sequencing was done on a sample of PBMCs. This clonotype originated in a woman in her twenties or thirties in good health and CMV-seropositive. The chain links TRBV6-4 to TRBJ2-2; 7 positions agree with TRBD1. CDR3 protein: CASSPGQAGELFF. In DNA, the CDR3 is TGTGCCAGCAGTCCTGGACAGGCCGGGGAGCTGTTTTTT.